These 7 T cell receptor beta chains were all obtained from the same sample, sequenced in a study of T cell responses to AZD1222 COVID-19 vaccine. The table came from immunoSEQ multiplex PCR; TCRdb's copy has only in-frame clones and leaves some out. The sample lists roughly 150,000 clones, roughly 93% occurring once. The source was peripheral blood, collected 28 days after the second AZD1222 dose. Receptors were obtained from an adult who received the AZD1222 COVID-19 vaccine.

The V gene is TRBV27, the J gene TRBJ1-3; 8 bases map to TRBD1. The V gene's germline CDR1 is MNHEY and CDR2 SMNVEV (reference sequence). The CDR3 sequence is 14 residues long. V lost 2 bases and J lost 8; bases outside the gene matches: 5. The CDR3 DNA sequence: TGTGCCAGCAGTTTACAGCAGGGGGCTCACACCATATATTTT. Translating it yields CASSLQQGAHTIYF.

The chain carries TRBV2 and TRBJ2-7; D is unresolved. V lost 5 bases and J 7 bases, leaving 9 bases between the germline ends. There are 11 residues in the CDR3. Germline loops: CDR1 SNHLY, CDR2 FYNNEI. In DNA, the CDR3 is TGTGCCAGCAGTCGAATGGGGGAGCAGTACTTC. It yields the protein CASSRMGEQYF. Filled out from reference TRBV2 and TRBJ2-7, the complete variable domain reads EPEVTQTPSHQVTQMGQEVILRCVPISNHLYFYWYRQILGQKVEFLVSFYNNEISEKSEIFDDQFSVERPDGSNFTLKIRSTKLEDSAMYFCASSRMGEQYFGPGTRLTVT.

The chain employs TRBV2 and TRBJ1-5; 9 bases are shared with TRBD1. The CDR3 contains 14 residues. V was clipped by 4 bases and J by 6 bases; unmatched bases: 4. The germline V gene has CDR1 SNHLY and CDR2 FYNNEI. The CDR3 loop is CASSGDRVPQPQHF. The DNA of the CDR3 is TGTGCCAGCAGTGGGGACAGGGTCCCTCAGCCCCAGCATTTT.

The chain employs TRBV4-1 and TRBJ1-5; possible D gene TRBD1, 5 bases. This CDR3 comprises 18 residues. V lost 1 base to trimming and J lost 1 base, with 17 bases between them. Germline lookup yields CDR1 MGHRA and CDR2 YSYEKL. For the CDR3, the DNA is TGCGCCAGCAGCCAAGTACTCTGGGGGGTTGAGAGCAATCAGCCCCAGCATTTT. Its translation is CASSQVLWGVESNQPQHF.

V and J are TRBV7-6 and TRBJ2-2; no firm D call. The germline CDR1 and CDR2 sequences are SGHVS and FNYEAQ. This CDR3 is 16 amino acids long. Trimming left V 4 bases short and J 0 bases short, with 12 bases between. In DNA, the CDR3 is TGTGCCAGCAGCTCCTCCGGGTACGCGAACACCGGGGAGCTGTTTTTT. Amino acids: CASSSSGYANTGELFF.

The gene calls are TRBV2 and TRBJ1-2, with D unclear. The germline V gene encodes CDR1 SNHLY and CDR2 FYNNEI. This CDR3 contains 15 residues. Trimming took off 2 bases at V and 3 bases at J, with 13 bases between the two ends. This CDR3 reads CASSELQASYYGYTF. CDR3 nucleotide sequence: TGTGCCAGCAGTGAACTCCAGGCGTCGTACTATGGCTACACCTTC.

The chain is built from TRBV5-1 and TRBJ1-2; D gene ambiguous. Trimming took 0 bases from V and 3 from J, leaving 9 bases between them. Looked up from germline, CDR1 is SGHRS and CDR2 is YFSETQ. The CDR3 contains 14 residues. CDR3 sequence (DNA): TGCGCCAGCAGCTTGGGGCAGTCGGACTATGGCTACACCTTC. The encoded protein is CASSLGQSDYGYTF.